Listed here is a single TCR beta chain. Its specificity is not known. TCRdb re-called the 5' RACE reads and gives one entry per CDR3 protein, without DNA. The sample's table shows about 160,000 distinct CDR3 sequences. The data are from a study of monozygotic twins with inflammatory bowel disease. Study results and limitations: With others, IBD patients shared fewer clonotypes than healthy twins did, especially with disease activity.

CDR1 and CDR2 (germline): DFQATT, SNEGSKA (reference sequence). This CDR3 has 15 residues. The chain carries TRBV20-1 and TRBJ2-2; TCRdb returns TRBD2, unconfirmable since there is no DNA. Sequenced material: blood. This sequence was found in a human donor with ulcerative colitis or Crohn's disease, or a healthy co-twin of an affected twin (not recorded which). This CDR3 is CSANKGPLNTGELFF.